The 8 T cell receptor beta chains listed next were all sequenced from one sample in a study of blood T cell repertoires in COVID-19. This table comes from immunoSEQ multiplex PCR, and its TCRdb copy is limited to in-frame clones, with some not included. The table includes 150,000 to 180,000 clones, 88% detected once. Sequences were obtained from peripheral blood. The receptors come from a woman aged 70-85 years with acute or convalescent COVID-19.

V and J are TRBV9 and TRBJ1-3; 8 bases match TRBD1. Trimming cost V 4 bases and J 0 bases; bases outside gene matches: 6. Germline V gene lookup returns CDR1 SGDLS and CDR2 YYNGEE. CDR3 length equals 16 residues. Here the CDR3 DNA reads TGTGCCAGCAGCCCACCAGGGGGCCTCTCTGGAAACACCATATATTTT. It specifies CASSPPGGLSGNTIYF. The full variable domain, with the rest looked up from reference TRBV9 and TRBJ1-3, is DSGVTQTPKHLITATGQRVTLRCSPRSGDLSVYWYQQSLDQGLQFLIQYYNGEERAKGNILERFSAQQFPDLHSELNLSSLELGDSALYFCASSPPGGLSGNTIYFGEGSWLTVV.

The chain uses TRBV6-5 and TRBJ1-5; 8 bases agree with TRBD1. CDR3 length: 15 amino acids. With 6 bases clipped from V and 6 bases from J, the junction kept 10 bases outside the gene matches. In germline, CDR1 is MNHEY, CDR2 SVGAGI. This CDR3 reads CASSRNRGESQPQHF. As DNA, the CDR3 is TGTGCCAGCAGCCGGAACAGGGGGGAGAGTCAGCCCCAGCATTTT.

J is TRBJ2-3 and V is TRBV29-1; D is possibly TRBD2 (6 bases). V shed 2 bases and J shed 5 bases, with 11 bases lying between them. Germline V gives CDR1 SQVTM, CDR2 ANQGSEA. This CDR3 region has 13 residues. The CDR3 DNA is TGCAGCGTTGAATACCAGGGAGGAGATACGCAGTATTTT. The encoded protein is CSVEYQGGDTQYF.

This chain uses TRBV15 with TRBJ2-3; TRBD2 agrees at 12 bases. The CDR3 consists of 20 residues. The germline V gene has CDR1 LNHNV and CDR2 YYDKDF (reference sequence). V dropped 0 bases and J dropped 0; count of bases not matched to a gene: 10. The CDR3 coding sequence is TGTGCCACCAGCAGAGAAATTCTAGCGGGGGGGCCTTACAGCACAGATACGCAGTATTTT. Translating it yields CATSREILAGGPYSTDTQYF.

V and J are TRBV18 and TRBJ2-7; D is possibly TRBD1 (6 bases). From germline, CDR1 is KGHSH and CDR2 LQKENI. CDR3 length: 13 residues. V was cut by 4 bases and J by 2 bases, with 9 bases left in between. This CDR3 reads CASSLGQTYEQYF. The CDR3 nucleotides read TGTGCCAGCTCACTAGGACAGACCTACGAGCAGTACTTC.

This rearrangement joins TRBV6-6 to TRBJ2-1; 9 bases line up with TRBD1. The germline gives CDR1 MNHNY, CDR2 SVGAGI (reference sequence). The CDR3 consists of 15 residues. With V trimmed by 5 bases and J by 2 bases, 4 bases remained unmatched. DNA for the CDR3: TGTGCCAGCAGTCCGTGGACAGGGGCCTACAATGAGCAGTTCTTC. Protein product: CASSPWTGAYNEQFF.

This clone appeared once. The V call is TRBV3-1 (or the pseudogene TRBV3-2), the J call TRBJ2-5; a possible D gene is TRBD2 (7 bases). Germline lookup yields CDR1 LGHDT and CDR2 YNNKEL (reference sequence). V lost 0 bases and J lost 5, with 16 bases in between. The CDR3 has 16 amino acids. Here the CDR3 DNA reads TGTGCCAGCAGCCAAGACGGGGCGGGGGCTAGGGAGACCCAGTACTTC. It codes for CASSQDGAGARETQYF.

The genes are TRBV10-3 and TRBJ1-6, with 9 bases identical to TRBD1. CDR1 is ENHRY, CDR2 SYGVKD, per germline. This CDR3 has 16 residues. The V segment lost 2 bases and the J segment 9 bases; nucleotides outside the gene matches: 8. CDR3 bases: TGTGCCATCAGTGAGGTGACTCCGGGACAGGGTTCACCCCTCCACTTT. Its translation is CAISEVTPGQGSPLHF.